The 22 T cell receptor beta chains listed next were all sequenced from one sample in a study of OX40 agonist ivuxolimab in advanced cancers. Only in-frame clones appear in the TCRdb table, and some are missing; sequencing was by immunoSEQ multiplex PCR. The repertoire consists of 70,000 or so clones, with roughly 89% occurring once and the leading ten covering about 10%. Sequenced material: CD4+ or CD8+ T cells sorted from blood, taken in a trial of the OX40 agonist ivuxolimab. The receptors stem from an adult with an advanced solid tumor such as melanoma, head and neck, liver or kidney cancer.

This sequence joins TRBV2 and TRBJ2-7, with a possible D match to TRBD2 (6 bases). The length of the CDR3 is 14 residues. Per germline, CDR1 SNHLY and CDR2 FYNNEI. The V gene lost 4 bases and the J gene lost 0 bases, with 10 bases spanning the gap. The CDR3 reads CASSGGRSSYEQYF. In DNA form, the CDR3 reads TGTGCCAGCAGTGGTGGGAGGAGCTCCTACGAGCAGTACTTC.

This chain joins TRBV10-3 and TRBJ2-7; D is ambiguous. Trimming left V 3 bases short and J 3 bases short, with 9 bases between. The CDR3 has 13 residues. In germline, CDR1 is ENHRY, CDR2 SYGVKD. CDR3 protein: CAISDDRNYEQYF. CDR3 coding DNA: TGTGCCATCAGTGACGACCGAAACTACGAGCAGTACTTC.

The chain is built from TRBV18 and TRBJ1-6, with D unresolved. Germline lookup yields CDR1 KGHSH and CDR2 LQKENI. The CDR3 is 15 residues long. V was cut by 3 bases and J by 7 bases, with 13 bases left in between. The CDR3 bases are TGTGCCAGCTCACCTAAAACAGCTGAAAATTCACCCCTCCACTTT. It specifies CASSPKTAENSPLHF. The complete variable domain, with remaining parts taken from reference TRBV18 and TRBJ1-6, reads NAGVMQNPRHLVRRRGQEARLRCSPMKGHSHVYWYRQLPEEGLKFMVYLQKENIIDESGMPKERFSAEFPKEGPSILRIQQVVRGDSAAYFCASSPKTAENSPLHFGNGTRLTVT.

V and J are TRBV19 and TRBJ2-5, with TRBD2 matching over 9 bases. Germline V gene sequence: CDR1 LNHDA, CDR2 SQIVND (reference sequence). J was trimmed by 5 bases and V by 6 bases; bases with no gene match: 4. This CDR3 spans 13 amino acids. CDR3 in DNA: TGTGCCAGTAGCAGTAGCGGGAGTGAGACCCAGTACTTC. Translating gives CASSSSGSETQYF.

CDR3 protein: CASRGTSGVNEQFF. The CDR3 DNA reads TGTGCCAGCAGAGGGACTAGCGGTGTCAATGAGCAGTTCTTC. The chain recombines TRBV7-3 with TRBJ2-1; 11 bases are a match to TRBD2. Trimming took 6 bases from V and 6 from J; bases not matched to a gene: 4. The CDR3 covers 14 residues. Per the germline V gene, CDR1 is SGHTA and CDR2 is FQGTGA.

The chain employs TRBV5-4 and TRBJ2-3; 7 bases are a match to TRBD1. Germline CDR1 SGHNT, CDR2 YYREEE (reference sequence). Germline trimming cut 7 bases from V and 5 bases from J; bases unmatched to any gene: 7. The CDR3 runs to 13 residues. The CDR3 DNA sequence: TGTGCCAGCTCTCCCCAGGGGGAAGATACGCAGTATTTT. Residues: CASSPQGEDTQYF. Full variable domain (missing parts from reference TRBV5-4 and TRBJ2-3): ETGVTQSPTHLIKTRGQQVTLRCSSQSGHNTVSWYQQALGQGPQFIFQYYREEENGRGNFPPRFSGLQFPNYSSELNVNALELDDSALYLCASSPQGEDTQYFGPGTRLTVL.

The chain uses TRBV11-3 and TRBJ2-2; D is uncertain. Germline CDR1 is SGHNT and CDR2 is YENEEA. The CDR3 spans 14 residues. V lost 5 bases, J lost 4 bases, and 11 bases lay in between. The CDR3 region is CASSPSTPTGELFF. The CDR3 DNA reads TGTGCCAGCAGCCCATCTACCCCCACCGGGGAGCTGTTTTTT.

A remark on this clone: At one boundary the junction diverges from the germline segment, which might be a read error. The rearrangement uses TRBV6-6 and TRBJ2-7; 11 bases match TRBD2. CDR1 is MNHNY, CDR2 SVGAGI, per germline (reference sequence). The CDR3 spans 12 residues. CDR3 protein: CASSYPGTSGSF. CDR3 nucleotide sequence: TGTGCCAGCAGTTACCCCGGGACTAGCGGCTCCTTC.

The chain carries TRBV19 and TRBJ1-5; unclear D gene. The V gene lost 6 bases and the J gene lost 0 bases, with 12 bases spanning the gap. Germline CDR1 reads LNHDA; CDR2 reads SQIVND (reference sequence). The CDR3 spans 15 residues. The CDR3: CASSAGSHSNQPQHF. The CDR3 bases are TGTGCCAGTAGCGCCGGGTCCCATAGCAATCAGCCCCAGCATTTT.

CDR3 region: CASSLGWTEAFF. CDR3 in DNA: TGTGCCAGCAGTTTAGGGTGGACTGAAGCTTTCTTT. The rearrangement joins TRBV28 to TRBJ1-1; no clear D. Germline assignment: CDR1 MDHEN and CDR2 SYDVKM. CDR3 size: 12 residues. V dropped 2 bases and J dropped 5 bases, with 6 bases sitting between them. Drawing the rest from reference TRBV28 and TRBJ1-1, the complete variable domain is DVKVTQSSRYLVKRTGEKVFLECVQDMDHENMFWYRQDPGLGLRLIYFSYDVKMKEKGDIPEGYSVSREKKERFSLILESASTNQTSMYLCASSLGWTEAFFGQGTRLTVV.

The J gene is TRBJ2-1, the V gene TRBV5-1; D may be TRBD2 (5 bases). Germline values: CDR1 SGHRS, CDR2 YFSETQ. Trimming stripped 1 base from V and 7 bases from J, with 6 bases between. The CDR3 is 12 residues long. The CDR3 bases are TGCGCCAGCAGCTTGCCGGGGAATGAGCAGTTCTTC. Translation gives CASSLPGNEQFF.

The chain joins TRBV28 to TRBJ2-7; TRBD2 matches 8 bases. V trimming: 3 bases; J trimming: 3 bases; junction bases outside the gene matches: 10. CDR1 and CDR2 (germline): MDHEN, SYDVKM. This CDR3 has 16 amino acids. The CDR3 nucleotides read TGTGCCAGCAGTTTCGGACTAGCCCGAAACTACTACGAGCAGTACTTC. This codes for CASSFGLARNYYEQYF.

This clone occurred a few times. The V call is TRBV7-9, the J call TRBJ2-7; TRBD2 agrees at 14 bases. The germline V gene has CDR1 SEHNR and CDR2 FQNEAQ (reference sequence). With 6 bases clipped from V and 7 bases from J, the junction kept 8 bases outside the gene matches. The CDR3 extends over 15 amino acids. The CDR3 DNA sequence: TGTGCCAGCAGTTCGGGACTAGCGGGAGCTCGGGAGCAGTACTTC. This sequence encodes CASSSGLAGAREQYF.

The rearrangement links TRBV6-5 to TRBJ1-1; a weak D match, TRBD1 (6 bases). Per germline, CDR1 MNHEY and CDR2 SVGAGI. The CDR3 contains 14 residues. The V end was cut by 0 bases, the J end by 3 bases, with 8 bases between. The CDR3 spells CASSYSHRDTEAFF. The CDR3 DNA follows: TGTGCCAGCAGTTACTCCCACAGGGACACTGAAGCTTTCTTT.

V and J are TRBV2 and TRBJ2-3, with TRBD2 identical over 10 bases. This CDR3 has 14 amino acids. V dropped 7 bases and J dropped 2; count of bases not matched to a gene: 3. The V gene's germline CDR1 is SNHLY and CDR2 FYNNEI. The CDR3 region is CASNLAGATDTQYF. CDR3 DNA sequence: TGTGCCAGCAACCTAGCGGGAGCCACAGATACGCAGTATTTT.

This clone appeared a few times. The J gene is TRBJ2-2, the V gene TRBV9, with 8 bases fitting TRBD1. This CDR3 is 14 amino acids long. V shed 3 bases, J shed 4 bases, and the junction held 2 bases outside the gene matches. Per germline, CDR1 SGDLS and CDR2 YYNGEE. In DNA, the CDR3 is TGTGCCAGCAGCGAACAGGGGGGCACCGGGGAGCTGTTTTTT. Translating it yields CASSEQGGTGELFF.

With regard to this clone: The same CDR3 can be traced to other DNA sequences in this sample. In DNA form, the CDR3 reads TGTGCCAGCAGCCCTGACAGGGGAGATGGCTACACCTTC. Amino acid sequence: CASSPDRGDGYTF. The chain uses TRBV7-2 and TRBJ1-2, with 8 bases that match TRBD1. This CDR3 region has 13 residues. V shed 5 bases, J shed 6 bases, and the junction held 5 bases outside the gene matches. The germline V gene has CDR1 SGHTA and CDR2 FQGNSA. The whole variable domain, remainder taken from reference TRBV7-2 and TRBJ1-2, is GAGVSQSPSNKVTEKGKDVELRCDPISGHTALYWYRQSLGQGLEFLIYFQGNSAPDKSGLPSDRFSAERTGGSVSTLTIQRTQQEDSAVYLCASSPDRGDGYTFGSGTRLTVV.

V is TRBV5-1 and J is TRBJ1-1; no reliable D call. CDR1 is SGHRS, CDR2 YFSETQ, per germline. V shed 4 bases and J shed 1 base, with 11 bases lying between them. The CDR3 length is 14 residues. The CDR3 is CASSTELGNTEAFF. DNA of the CDR3: TGCGCCAGCAGCACGGAATTGGGGAACACTGAAGCTTTCTTT.

In its sample, this clone was seen once. CDR3 DNA sequence: TGTGCCTGGAGCGGCGCGGGAGTCTCCTACAATGAGCAGTTCTTC. Translating gives CAWSGAGVSYNEQFF. The chain joins TRBV30 to TRBJ2-1; 7 bases agree with TRBD2. Germline CDR1 is GTSNPN and CDR2 is SVGIG (reference sequence). CDR3 length equals 15 residues. Trimming cost V 3 bases and J 0 bases; bases outside gene matches: 5.

The gene calls are TRBV5-6 and TRBJ2-7; 7 bases agree with TRBD2. Looked up from germline, CDR1 is SGHDT and CDR2 is YYEEEE. The trim removed 7 bases at V and 7 bases at J, leaving 17 bases unmatched. This CDR3 is built from 15 residues. In DNA, the CDR3 is TGTGCCAGCTCCCTCGGTGGGGCGGGAGCCAGGGAGCAGTACTTC. Its translation is CASSLGGAGAREQYF. Full variable domain (outside the CDR3, taken from reference TRBV5-6 and TRBJ2-7): DAGVTQSPTHLIKTRGQQVTLRCSPKSGHDTVSWYQQALGQGPQFIFQYYEEEERQRGNFPDRFSGHQFPNYSSELNVNALLLGDSALYLCASSLGGAGAREQYFGPGTRLTVT.

The chain uses TRBV4-1 and TRBJ2-3, with a weak D call TRBD1 (5 bases). This CDR3 region has 15 residues. The ends were cut back, 4 bases at V and 2 bases at J, with 13 bases in the middle. Germline-derived CDR1 and CDR2 are MGHRA and YSYEKL. This chain's CDR3 is CASSLRMGHTDTQYF. CDR3 coding DNA: TGCGCCAGCAGCCTCAGGATGGGGCACACAGATACGCAGTATTTT.

This clone appeared a single time. CDR3 nucleotides: TGTGCCAGCAGTGATAATTGGGCAGGGGGTCAGCCCCAGCATTTT. Its protein is CASSDNWAGGQPQHF. The V call is TRBV6-1, the J call TRBJ1-5; 7 bases are a match to TRBD1. Germline V CDR1 and CDR2: MNHNS, SASEGT. V lost 3 bases to trimming and J lost 6 bases; unmatched junction nucleotides: 8. The CDR3 extends over 15 amino acids.